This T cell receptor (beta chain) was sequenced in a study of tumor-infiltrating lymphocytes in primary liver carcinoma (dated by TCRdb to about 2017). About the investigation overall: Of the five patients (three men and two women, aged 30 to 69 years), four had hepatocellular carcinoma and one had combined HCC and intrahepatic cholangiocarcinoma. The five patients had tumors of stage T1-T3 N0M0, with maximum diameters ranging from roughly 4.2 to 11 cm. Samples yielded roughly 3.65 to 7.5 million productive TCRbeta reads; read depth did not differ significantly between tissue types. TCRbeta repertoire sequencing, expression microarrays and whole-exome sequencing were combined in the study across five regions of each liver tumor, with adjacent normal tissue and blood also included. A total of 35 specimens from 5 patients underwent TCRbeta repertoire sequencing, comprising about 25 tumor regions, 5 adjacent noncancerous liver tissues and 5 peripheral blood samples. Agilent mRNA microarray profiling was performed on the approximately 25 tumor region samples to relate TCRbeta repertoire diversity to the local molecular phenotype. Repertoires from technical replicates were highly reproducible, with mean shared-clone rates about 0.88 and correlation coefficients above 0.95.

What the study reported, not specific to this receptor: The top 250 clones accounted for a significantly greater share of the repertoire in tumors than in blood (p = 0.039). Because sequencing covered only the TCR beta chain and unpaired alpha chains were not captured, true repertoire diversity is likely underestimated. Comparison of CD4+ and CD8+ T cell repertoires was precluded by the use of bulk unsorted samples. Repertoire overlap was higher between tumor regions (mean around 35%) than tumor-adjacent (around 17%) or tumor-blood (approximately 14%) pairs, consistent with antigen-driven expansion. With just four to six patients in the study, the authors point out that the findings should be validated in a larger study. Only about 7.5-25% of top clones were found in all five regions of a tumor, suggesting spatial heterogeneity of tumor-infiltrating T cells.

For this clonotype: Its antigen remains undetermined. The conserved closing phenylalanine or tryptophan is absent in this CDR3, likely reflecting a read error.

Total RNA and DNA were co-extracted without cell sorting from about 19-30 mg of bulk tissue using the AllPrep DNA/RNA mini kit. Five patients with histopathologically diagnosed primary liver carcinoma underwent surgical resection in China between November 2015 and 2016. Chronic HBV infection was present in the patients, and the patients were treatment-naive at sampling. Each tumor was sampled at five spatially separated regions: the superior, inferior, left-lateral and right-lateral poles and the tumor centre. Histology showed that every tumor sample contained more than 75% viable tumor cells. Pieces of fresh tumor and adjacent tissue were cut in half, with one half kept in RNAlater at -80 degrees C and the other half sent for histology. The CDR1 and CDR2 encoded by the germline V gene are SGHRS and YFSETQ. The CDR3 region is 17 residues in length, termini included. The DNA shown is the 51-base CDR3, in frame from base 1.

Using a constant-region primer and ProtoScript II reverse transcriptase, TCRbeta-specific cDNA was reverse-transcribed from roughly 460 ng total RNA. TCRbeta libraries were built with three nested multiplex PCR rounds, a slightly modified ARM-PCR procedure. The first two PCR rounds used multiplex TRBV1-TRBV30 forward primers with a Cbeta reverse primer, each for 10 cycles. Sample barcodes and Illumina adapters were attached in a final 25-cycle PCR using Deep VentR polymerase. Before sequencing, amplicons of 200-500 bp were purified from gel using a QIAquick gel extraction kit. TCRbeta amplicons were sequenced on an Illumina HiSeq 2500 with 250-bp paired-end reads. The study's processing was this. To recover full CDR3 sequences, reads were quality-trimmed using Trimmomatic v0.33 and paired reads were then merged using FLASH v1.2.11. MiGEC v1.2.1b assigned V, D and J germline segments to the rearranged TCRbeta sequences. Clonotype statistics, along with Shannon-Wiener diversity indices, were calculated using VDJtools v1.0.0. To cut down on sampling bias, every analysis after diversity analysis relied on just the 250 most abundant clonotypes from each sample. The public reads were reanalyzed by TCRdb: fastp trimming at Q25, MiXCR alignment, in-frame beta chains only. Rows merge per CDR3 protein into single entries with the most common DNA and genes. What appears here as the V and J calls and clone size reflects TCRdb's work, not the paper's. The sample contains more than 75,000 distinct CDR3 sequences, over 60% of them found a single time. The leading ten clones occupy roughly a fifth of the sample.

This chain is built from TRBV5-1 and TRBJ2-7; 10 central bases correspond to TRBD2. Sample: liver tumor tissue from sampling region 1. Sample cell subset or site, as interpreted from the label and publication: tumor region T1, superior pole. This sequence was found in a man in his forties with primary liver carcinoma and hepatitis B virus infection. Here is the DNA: TGCACAAGCAGCCCCCCCGGACTAGCGGTTAGCTCCTACGAGCAGTACCTC. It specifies CTSSPPGLAVSSYEQYL.